This T cell receptor (beta chain) was sequenced in a study of PD-1 blockade in classical Hodgkin lymphoma. TCRdb keeps only in-frame clones here, not all; method: immunoSEQ multiplex PCR. The sample records approximately 41,000 clones, 86% being singletons. Each patient's relapse followed autologous stem cell transplantation, and brentuximab vedotin exposure varied. The CDR3 length is 11 residues. The germline V and J ends were trimmed by 7 bases and 7 bases, with 8 bases remaining between them. Germline CDR1 and CDR2: MDHEN and SYDVKM. General study points: Reported findings placed baseline TCR diversity lower in newly diagnosed patients (compared with healthy donors). Patients who initiated nivolumab within 1 year of ASCT were excluded. Newly diagnosed and completely responding patients shared comparable baseline diversity.

In regard to this clone: Its cognate antigen is unknown.

The chain is built from TRBV28 and TRBJ2-1, with D unclear. The source is a human donor with classical Hodgkin lymphoma. This specimen consisted of peripheral blood mononuclear cells (PBMCs), obtained before the second cycle of nivolumab. CDR3 DNA: TGTGCCAGCAAGGTTCGAAATGAGCAGTTCTTC. Amino acids: CASKVRNEQFF.